This TCR beta chain was captured in a study of cytomegalovirus exposure and HLA in healthy donors. The V gene end was trimmed by 6 bases and the J gene end by 8 bases; junction bases not matched to a gene: 3. CDR1 and CDR2 from the germline V gene are LNHDA and SQIVND (reference sequence). This CDR3 has 14 amino acids. In the PCR, 60 Vbeta and 13 Jbeta primers were used. The assay was immunoSEQ multiplex PCR, and TCRdb's table has in-frame clones only and misses some. The sample includes around 50,000 clones. Sequenced sample: PBMCs. The TCR comes from a female donor in good health and CMV-seronegative. The V call is TRBV19, the J call TRBJ1-6; TRBD1 matches at 11 bases. CDR3 bases: TGTGCCAGTAGAGGACAGGGGGCCTATTCACCCCTCCACTTT. Protein: CASRGQGAYSPLHF.